Listed here are 16 T cell receptor beta chains from one sample, sequenced in a study of cytomegalovirus exposure and HLA in healthy donors. PCR employed 60 Vbeta and 13 Jbeta primers. The data were produced by immunoSEQ multiplex PCR, yet TCRdb's version contains in-frame clones alone and is incomplete. The repertoire consists of around 150,000 clones, with 60% to 85% occurring once and the leading ten covering 2.5% to 3%. The sequenced material came from PBMCs. These TCRs come from a male donor in good health and CMV-seronegative.

V is TRBV5-1 and J is TRBJ1-1; D is unclear. The CDR3 is 12 amino acids. Trimming took off 6 bases at V and 4 bases at J, with 10 bases between the two ends. Germline V CDR1 and CDR2: SGHRS, YFSETQ. The CDR3: CASTTDTTEAFF. The CDR3 DNA reads as TGCGCCAGCACTACAGACACCACTGAAGCTTTCTTT.

The CDR3 loop is CASSDGTAVNQPQHF. CDR3 DNA: TGTGCCAGCAGTGACGGGACAGCAGTTAATCAGCCCCAGCATTTT. The chain links TRBV6-1 to TRBJ1-5, with 7 bases matching TRBD1. The CDR3 is 15 amino acids. Per the germline V gene, CDR1 is MNHNS and CDR2 is SASEGT. With 3 bases clipped from V and 4 bases from J, the junction kept 6 bases outside the gene matches.

The chain joins TRBV6-1 to TRBJ2-1, with D hard to call. The length of the CDR3 is 15 residues. CDR1 and CDR2 from the germline V gene are MNHNS and SASEGT. V was shortened by 2 bases and J by 1 base, with 9 bases between the two germline ends. The CDR3 reads CASSERRLSYNEQFF. The CDR3 DNA is TGTGCCAGCAGTGAACGTAGACTTTCCTACAATGAGCAGTTCTTC.

This clone was recorded only once. Since the CDR3 does not end with the conserved phenylalanine or tryptophan, this likely comes from a read error. CDR3 protein: CASSLQGAYEQYL. Here the CDR3 DNA reads TGTGCCAGCAGCTTACAGGGGGCCTACGAGCAGTACCTC. The V gene is TRBV7-9, the J gene TRBJ2-7, with 7 bases aligning to TRBD1. V lost 2 bases, J lost 2 bases, and 0 bases stayed unmatched. Germline assignment: CDR1 SEHNR and CDR2 FQNEAQ (reference sequence). The CDR3 extends over 13 amino acids.

This sequence joins TRBV18 and TRBJ1-1; D ambiguous. Trimming left V 3 bases short and J 1 base short, with 6 bases between. Germline V gives CDR1 KGHSH, CDR2 LQKENI. The CDR3 has 13 amino acids. CDR3 region: CASSPGRNTEAFF. The CDR3 DNA reads TGTGCCAGCTCACCGGGGAGGAACACTGAAGCTTTCTTT.

The chain combines TRBV15 with TRBJ1-5; D gene ambiguous. CDR1 is LNHNV and CDR2 is YYDKDF in the germline V gene (reference sequence). V gave up 1 base and J gave up 3 bases, with 7 bases separating them. This CDR3 contains 14 residues. CDR3 nucleotide sequence: TGTGCCACCAGCAGAGGCCAGTCCAATCAGCCCCAGCATTTT. Residues: CATSRGQSNQPQHF.

This clone was found a few times. The chain joins TRBV29-1 to TRBJ2-1; 7 bases fit TRBD2. The CDR3 has 16 amino acids. Germline CDR1 and CDR2: SQVTM and ANQGSEA. The V gene end was trimmed by 5 bases and the J gene end by 4 bases; junction bases not matched to a gene: 14. For the CDR3, the DNA is TGCAGCGTTAATAGGTGGGCTAGCGGACCATACAATGAGCAGTTCTTC. It codes for CSVNRWASGPYNEQFF.

The chain uses TRBV6-1 and TRBJ2-1, with D maybe TRBD1 (6 bases). Germline V gene data show CDR1 as MNHNS and CDR2 as SASEGT. The V end was cut by 9 bases, the J end by 0 bases, with 15 bases between. This CDR3 region has 15 residues. This chain's CDR3 is CASNIRDNSYNEQFF. Written as DNA, the CDR3 is TGTGCCAGTAATATTCGGGACAACTCCTACAATGAGCAGTTCTTC.

This clone was seen a handful of times. The V gene is TRBV19, the J gene TRBJ2-7; TRBD2 is a possible D gene (5 bases). The CDR3 spans 11 residues. Germline CDR1 reads LNHDA; CDR2 reads SQIVND (reference sequence). V lost 6 bases, J lost 3 bases, and 6 bases lay in between. For the CDR3, the DNA is TGTGCCAGTAGCGGGAACTACGAGCAGTACTTC. It is translated as CASSGNYEQYF.

The V call is TRBV4-1, the J call TRBJ2-7; D might be TRBD1 (8 bases). The V and J ends lost 8 bases and 6 bases respectively, with 17 bases between them. The CDR3 has 13 residues. The germline V gene has CDR1 MGHRA and CDR2 YSYEKL. The CDR3 here is CASRKQGEGEQYF. CDR3 sequence (DNA): TGCGCCAGCCGTAAACAGGGGGAGGGCGAGCAGTACTTC.

J is TRBJ1-2 and V is TRBV6-5; D is unclear. CDR1 is MNHEY and CDR2 is SVGAGI in the germline V gene. This CDR3 has 12 amino acids. Trimming took 1 base from V and 7 from J, leaving 7 bases between them. The chain's CDR3 is CASSYLGGGYTF. The DNA of the CDR3 is TGTGCCAGCAGTTACTTGGGAGGTGGCTACACCTTC.

V usage is TRBV7-9 and J usage is TRBJ2-5; the match to TRBD1 covers 8 bases. CDR3 size: 12 residues. Trimming cost V 5 bases and J 14 bases; bases outside gene matches: 10. Germline V gene data show CDR1 as SEHNR and CDR2 as FQNEAQ (reference sequence). CDR3 loop: CASSDLGQGVYF. DNA for the CDR3: TGTGCCAGCAGCGACTTAGGACAGGGCGTTTACTTC.

The chain combines TRBV10-1 with TRBJ2-7, with TRBD1 matching 9 bases. The germline V gene has CDR1 WNHNN and CDR2 SYGVQD (reference sequence). The J segment lost 2 bases and the V segment lost 4 bases, leaving 3 bases of the junction unmatched. This CDR3 has 14 amino acids. CDR3 in DNA: TGCGCCAGCAGTGTAGGGACAGGGCCCTACGAGCAGTACTTC. Amino acid sequence: CASSVGTGPYEQYF.

This clone came up a few times. This chain uses TRBV29-1 with TRBJ1-3, with a tentative D call TRBD1 (6 bases). The V and J ends lost 7 bases and 0 bases respectively, with 7 bases between them. The CDR3 consists of 12 residues. Germline loops: CDR1 SQVTM, CDR2 ANQGSEA. The CDR3: CSADSSGNTIYF. The CDR3 DNA reads TGCAGCGCGGACAGCTCTGGAAACACCATATATTTT.

J is TRBJ1-1 and V is TRBV6-4; D possibly corresponds to TRBD1 (6 bases). CDR3 size: 13 residues. Germline CDR1 is MRHNA and CDR2 is SNTAGT. V was cut by 4 bases and J by 10 bases, with 16 bases left in between. The CDR3 sequence: CASSVEKDSVAFF. CDR3 in DNA: TGTGCCAGCAGTGTGGAAAAGGACAGTGTAGCTTTCTTT.

This sequence joins TRBV6-4 and TRBJ2-3, with TRBD2 as a possible D gene (6 bases). This CDR3 has 13 amino acids. Germline V gene lookup returns CDR1 MRHNA and CDR2 SNTAGT. With 6 bases removed from V and 6 bases from J, the gap between germline ends came to 13 bases. The CDR3, as DNA: TGTGCCAGCAGCGCGGGACTTTGGGATACGCAGTATTTT. It translates to CASSAGLWDTQYF.